This TCR beta chain emerged from a study of beta chain features in type 1 diabetes. Whole-study findings and limits: PCR might favor shorter templates, equally in patients and controls. Type 1 diabetes patients had TCRB CDR3s that were shorter (moderately but significantly so) in all four CD4+ subsets. Naive, central memory and regulatory TCRB repertoires appeared more similar among patients than healthy donors. Sequencing from cDNA could over-represent high-TCR-expressing cells.

CDR3 length: 13 amino acids. Trimming cost V 5 bases and J 3 bases, with 10 bases left between them. Germline CDR1 reads SNHLY; CDR2 reads FYNNEI. With regard to this clone: Its antigen is undetermined.

Reverse transcribing all isolated RNA meant expressed TCRB transcripts were sequenced. Data came from immunoSEQ multiplex PCR; TCRdb stores just in-frame clones and leaves some out. The top ten clones hold around 0.016% of a sample with about 340,000 clones, about 14% of them seen once. Populations obtained by sorting all exceeded 95% purity. The V and J genes are TRBV2 and TRBJ1-1, with D perhaps matching TRBD1 (6 bases). The clonotype was recovered from a woman under 30 with type 1 diabetes. Sequencing used naive CD4+ T cells from blood. The CDR3 sequence: CASSRGAYTEAFF. The CDR3 DNA is TGTGCCAGCAGTCGGGGGGCTTACACTGAAGCTTTCTTT.